The 9 T cell receptor beta chains given below trace back to one sample, sequenced in a study of technical replicates of blood from a few donors. TCRdb's table, derived via immunoSEQ multiplex PCR, lists solely in-frame clones and lacks some. The sample records 100,000 or so clones, 95% being singletons. Material for sequencing was T cells isolated from PBMCs. These receptors all stem from a human donor in good health.

The chain uses TRBV11-2 and TRBJ2-1, with 13 bases matching TRBD2. Trimming at V came to 7 bases and at J to 8 bases, leaving 14 bases not matched to a gene. Germline loops: CDR1 SGHAT, CDR2 FQNNGV. This CDR3 comprises 17 residues. CDR3 DNA: TGTGCCAGCACCGAGAGGAGGACTAGCGGGAGTGAGGATGAGCAGTTCTTC. Its protein product is CASTERRTSGSEDEQFF.

The rearrangement uses TRBV20-1 and TRBJ1-2; tentative D call: TRBD1 (5 bases). V gave up 8 bases and J gave up 7 bases, with 14 bases separating them. The CDR3 extends over 11 amino acids. Germline V gives CDR1 DFQATT, CDR2 SNEGSKA (reference sequence). CDR3 bases: TGCAGTCCTTACGGGGGAAGTGGCTACACCTTC. Encoded protein: CSPYGGSGYTF.

This chain connects TRBV10-3 to TRBJ1-5, with D hard to call. Trimming cost V 2 bases and J 5 bases, with 13 bases left between them. CDR1 is ENHRY and CDR2 is SYGVKD in the germline V gene. This CDR3 is built from 15 residues. CDR3 sequence reads: CAISEGSADYQPQHF. CDR3 nucleotide sequence: TGTGCCATCAGTGAGGGTTCGGCAGACTATCAGCCCCAGCATTTT.

The V call is TRBV7-9, the J call TRBJ1-4, with a tentative D call TRBD1 (6 bases). The CDR3 is made up of 15 amino acids. Germline V gives CDR1 SEHNR, CDR2 FQNEAQ (reference sequence). V lost 4 bases to trimming and J lost 2 bases, with 11 bases between them. The CDR3 DNA reads as TGTGCCAGCAGCTCCGGGACAACGACTAATGAAAAACTGTTTTTT. Encoded protein: CASSSGTTTNEKLFF.

V gene TRBV7-2 combines with J gene TRBJ2-1, with D perhaps TRBD1 (6 bases). CDR3 length: 13 amino acids. Per the germline V gene, CDR1 is SGHTA and CDR2 is FQGNSA. V lost 5 bases, J lost 8 bases, and 13 bases lay in between. This CDR3 reads CASSLGEGDEQFF. The CDR3 DNA sequence: TGTGCCAGCAGCCTAGGTGAGGGGGATGAGCAGTTCTTC.

This clone was seen a single time. The chain links TRBV11-3 to TRBJ1-6; 9 nucleotides agree with TRBD1. The CDR3 is made up of 15 amino acids. Looked up from germline, CDR1 is SGHNT and CDR2 is YENEEA. Trimming took 4 bases from V and 8 from J; bases not matched to a gene: 6. The CDR3 sequence is CASSSRTGEDSPLHF. DNA of the CDR3: TGTGCCAGCAGCTCTAGGACAGGGGAAGATTCACCCCTCCACTTT.

This clone was recorded once. This sequence joins TRBV2 and TRBJ1-2, with D possibly being TRBD1 (5 bases). This CDR3 has 12 amino acids. V gave up 2 bases and J gave up 14 bases, with 15 bases separating them. CDR1 is SNHLY and CDR2 is FYNNEI in the germline V gene. CDR3 amino acids: CASSELGQGKTF. The CDR3 coding sequence is TGTGCCAGCAGTGAACTAGGGCAGGGTAAAACCTTC.

This clone appeared a single time. This sequence joins TRBV9 and TRBJ1-5; possibly TRBD1 for D (6 bases). Germline V gives CDR1 SGDLS, CDR2 YYNGEE. This CDR3 is built from 17 residues. Trimming left V 0 bases short and J 3 bases short, with 16 bases between. The CDR3 coding sequence is TGTGCCAGCAGCGTAGGGGTGGGAGGGGGAATCAATCAGCCCCAGCATTTT. Protein sequence: CASSVGVGGGINQPQHF.

The chain has TRBV11-3 and TRBJ2-7; D possibly corresponds to TRBD1 (5 bases). CDR3 length equals 16 residues. Germline V lookup: CDR1 SGHNT, CDR2 YENEEA. With 5 bases removed from V and 1 base from J, the gap between germline ends came to 18 bases. The CDR3 spells CASSPHPGKGSYEQYF. CDR3 nucleotides: TGTGCCAGCAGCCCGCATCCAGGGAAGGGTTCCTACGAGCAGTACTTC.